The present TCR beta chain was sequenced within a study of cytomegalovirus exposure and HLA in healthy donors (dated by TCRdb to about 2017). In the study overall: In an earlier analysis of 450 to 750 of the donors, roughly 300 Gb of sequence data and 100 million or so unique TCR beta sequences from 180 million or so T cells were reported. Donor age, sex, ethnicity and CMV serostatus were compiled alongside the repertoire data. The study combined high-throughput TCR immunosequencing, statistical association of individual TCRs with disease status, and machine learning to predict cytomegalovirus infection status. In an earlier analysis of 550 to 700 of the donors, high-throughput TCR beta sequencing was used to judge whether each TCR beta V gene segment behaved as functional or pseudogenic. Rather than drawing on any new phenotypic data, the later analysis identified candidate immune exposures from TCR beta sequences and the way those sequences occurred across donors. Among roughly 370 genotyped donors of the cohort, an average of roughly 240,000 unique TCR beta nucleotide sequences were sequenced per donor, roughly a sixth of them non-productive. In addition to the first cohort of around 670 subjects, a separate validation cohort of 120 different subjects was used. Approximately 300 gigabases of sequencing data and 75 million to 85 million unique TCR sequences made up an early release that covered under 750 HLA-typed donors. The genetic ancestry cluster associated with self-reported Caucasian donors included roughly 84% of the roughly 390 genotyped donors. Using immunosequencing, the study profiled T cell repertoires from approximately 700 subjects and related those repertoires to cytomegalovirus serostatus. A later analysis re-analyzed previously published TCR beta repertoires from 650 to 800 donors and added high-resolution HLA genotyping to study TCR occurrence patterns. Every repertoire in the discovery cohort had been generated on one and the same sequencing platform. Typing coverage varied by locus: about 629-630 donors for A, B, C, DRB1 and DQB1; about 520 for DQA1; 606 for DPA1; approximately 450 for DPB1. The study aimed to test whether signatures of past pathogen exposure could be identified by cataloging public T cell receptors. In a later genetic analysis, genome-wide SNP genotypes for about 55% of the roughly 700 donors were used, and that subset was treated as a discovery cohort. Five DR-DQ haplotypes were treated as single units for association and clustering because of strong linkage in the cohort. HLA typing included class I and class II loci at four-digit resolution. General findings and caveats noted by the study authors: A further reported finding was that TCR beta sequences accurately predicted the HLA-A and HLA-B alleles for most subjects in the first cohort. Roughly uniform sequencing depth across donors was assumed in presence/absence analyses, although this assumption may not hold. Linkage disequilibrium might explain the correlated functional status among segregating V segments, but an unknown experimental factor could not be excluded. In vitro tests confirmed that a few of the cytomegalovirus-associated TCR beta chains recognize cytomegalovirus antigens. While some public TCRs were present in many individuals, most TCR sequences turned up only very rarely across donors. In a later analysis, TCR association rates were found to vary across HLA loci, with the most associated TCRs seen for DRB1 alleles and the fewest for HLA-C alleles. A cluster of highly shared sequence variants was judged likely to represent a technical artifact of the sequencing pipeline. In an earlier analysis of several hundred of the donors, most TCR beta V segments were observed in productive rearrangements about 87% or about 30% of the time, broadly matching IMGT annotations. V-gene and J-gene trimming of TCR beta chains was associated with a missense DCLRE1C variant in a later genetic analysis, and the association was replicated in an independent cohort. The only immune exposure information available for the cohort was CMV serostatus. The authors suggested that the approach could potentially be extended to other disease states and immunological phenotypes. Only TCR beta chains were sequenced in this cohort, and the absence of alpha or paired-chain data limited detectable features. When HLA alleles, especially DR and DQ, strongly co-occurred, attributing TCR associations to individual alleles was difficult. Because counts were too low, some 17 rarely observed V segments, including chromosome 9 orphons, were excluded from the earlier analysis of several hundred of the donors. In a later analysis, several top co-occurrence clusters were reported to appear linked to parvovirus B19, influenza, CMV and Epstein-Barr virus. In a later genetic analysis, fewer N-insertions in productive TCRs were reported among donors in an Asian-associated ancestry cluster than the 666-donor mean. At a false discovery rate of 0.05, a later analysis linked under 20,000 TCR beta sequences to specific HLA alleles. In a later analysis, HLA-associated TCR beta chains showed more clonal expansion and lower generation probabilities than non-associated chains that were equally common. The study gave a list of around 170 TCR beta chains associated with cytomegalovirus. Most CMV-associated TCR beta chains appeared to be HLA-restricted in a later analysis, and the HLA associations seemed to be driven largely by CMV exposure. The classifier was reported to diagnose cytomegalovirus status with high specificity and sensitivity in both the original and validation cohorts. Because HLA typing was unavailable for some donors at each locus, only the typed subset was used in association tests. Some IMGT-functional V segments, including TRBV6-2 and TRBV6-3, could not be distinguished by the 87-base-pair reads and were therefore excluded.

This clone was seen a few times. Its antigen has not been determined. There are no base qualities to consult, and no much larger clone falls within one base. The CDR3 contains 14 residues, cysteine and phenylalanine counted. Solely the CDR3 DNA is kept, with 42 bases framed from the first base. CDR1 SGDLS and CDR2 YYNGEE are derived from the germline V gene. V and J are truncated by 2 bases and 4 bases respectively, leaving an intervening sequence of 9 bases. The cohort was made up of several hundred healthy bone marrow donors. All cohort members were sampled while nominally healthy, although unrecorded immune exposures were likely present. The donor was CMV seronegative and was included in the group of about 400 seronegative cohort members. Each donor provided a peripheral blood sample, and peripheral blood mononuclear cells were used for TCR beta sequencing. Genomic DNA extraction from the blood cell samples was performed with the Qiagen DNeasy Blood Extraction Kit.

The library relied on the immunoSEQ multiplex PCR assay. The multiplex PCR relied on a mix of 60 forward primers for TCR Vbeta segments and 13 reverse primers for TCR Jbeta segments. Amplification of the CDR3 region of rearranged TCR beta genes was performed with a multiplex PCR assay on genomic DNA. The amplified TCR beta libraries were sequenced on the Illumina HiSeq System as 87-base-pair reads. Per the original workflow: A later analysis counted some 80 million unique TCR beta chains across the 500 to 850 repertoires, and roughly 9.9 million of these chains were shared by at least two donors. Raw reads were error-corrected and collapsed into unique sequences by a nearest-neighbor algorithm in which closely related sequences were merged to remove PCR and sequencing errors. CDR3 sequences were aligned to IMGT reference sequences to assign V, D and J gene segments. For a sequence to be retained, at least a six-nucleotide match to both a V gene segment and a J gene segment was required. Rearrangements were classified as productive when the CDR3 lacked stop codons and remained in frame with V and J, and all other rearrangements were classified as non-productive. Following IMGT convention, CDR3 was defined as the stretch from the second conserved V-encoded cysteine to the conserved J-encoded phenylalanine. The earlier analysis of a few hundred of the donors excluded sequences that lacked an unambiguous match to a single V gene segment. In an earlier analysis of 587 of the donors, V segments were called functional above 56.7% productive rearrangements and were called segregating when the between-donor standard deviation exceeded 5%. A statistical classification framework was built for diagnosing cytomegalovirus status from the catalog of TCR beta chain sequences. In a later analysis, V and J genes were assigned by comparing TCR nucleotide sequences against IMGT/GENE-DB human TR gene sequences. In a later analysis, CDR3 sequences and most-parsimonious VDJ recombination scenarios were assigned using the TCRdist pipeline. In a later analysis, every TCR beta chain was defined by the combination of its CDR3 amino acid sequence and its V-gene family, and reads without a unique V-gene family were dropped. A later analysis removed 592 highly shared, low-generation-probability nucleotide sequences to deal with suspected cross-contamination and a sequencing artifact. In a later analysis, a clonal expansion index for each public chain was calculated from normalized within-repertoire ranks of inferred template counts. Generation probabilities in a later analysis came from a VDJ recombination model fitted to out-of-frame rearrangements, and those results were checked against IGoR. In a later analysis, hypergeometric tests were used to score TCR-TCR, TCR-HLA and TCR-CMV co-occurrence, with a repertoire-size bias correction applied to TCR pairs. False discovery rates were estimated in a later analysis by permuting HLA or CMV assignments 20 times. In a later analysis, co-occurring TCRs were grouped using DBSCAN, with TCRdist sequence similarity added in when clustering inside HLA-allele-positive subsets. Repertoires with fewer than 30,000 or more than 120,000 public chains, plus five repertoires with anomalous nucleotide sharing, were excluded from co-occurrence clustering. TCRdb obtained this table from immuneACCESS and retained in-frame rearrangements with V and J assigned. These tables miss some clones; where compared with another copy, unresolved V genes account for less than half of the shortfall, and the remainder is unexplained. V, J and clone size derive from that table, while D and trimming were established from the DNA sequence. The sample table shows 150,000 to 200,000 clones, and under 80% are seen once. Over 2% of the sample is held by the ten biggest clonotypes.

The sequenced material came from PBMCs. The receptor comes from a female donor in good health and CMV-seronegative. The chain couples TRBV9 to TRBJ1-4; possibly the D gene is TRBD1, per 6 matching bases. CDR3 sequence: CASSVDRFNEKLFF. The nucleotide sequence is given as TGTGCCAGCAGCGTCGACAGGTTTAATGAAAAACTGTTTTTT.